The TCR beta chain described here comes from a study of blood T cell repertoires in COVID-19. The wider study: Nucleic acid was either cDNA or gDNA, and it came from T cells, B-cell-depleted T cells, or PBMCs.

This CDR3 contains 15 residues. V lost 4 bases to trimming and J lost 6 bases; unmatched junction nucleotides: 5. Germline CDR1 MGHRA, CDR2 YSYEKL. Per the study methods: Estimation of nucleated cell counts was performed using reference gene primer amplification. Profiled with immunoSEQ multiplex PCR; TCRdb holds only in-frame clones, not every one. V and J calls plus clone size are reproduced from that table; the DNA served to infer D and trimming. The table records approximately 100,000 clones, roughly 83% of them present only once. Source material: peripheral blood. The TCR sequence derives from an older woman with acute or convalescent COVID-19. The chain couples TRBV4-1 to TRBJ2-1, with 11 bases matching TRBD1. The CDR3, as DNA: TGCGCCAGCAGCCCGGACAGGGGGCAAGGCAATGAGCAGTTCTTC. Translating gives CASSPDRGQGNEQFF.